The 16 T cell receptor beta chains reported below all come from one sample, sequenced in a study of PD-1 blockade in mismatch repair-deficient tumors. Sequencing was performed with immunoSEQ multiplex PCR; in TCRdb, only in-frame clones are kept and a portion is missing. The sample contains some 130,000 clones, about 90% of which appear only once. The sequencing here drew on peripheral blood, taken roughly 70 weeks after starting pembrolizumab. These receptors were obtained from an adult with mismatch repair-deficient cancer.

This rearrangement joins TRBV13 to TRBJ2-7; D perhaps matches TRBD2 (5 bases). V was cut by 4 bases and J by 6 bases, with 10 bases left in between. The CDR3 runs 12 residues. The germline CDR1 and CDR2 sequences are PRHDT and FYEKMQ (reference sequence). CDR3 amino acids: CASSSTAAEQYF. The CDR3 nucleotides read TGTGCCAGCAGCTCAACAGCGGCCGAGCAGTACTTC.

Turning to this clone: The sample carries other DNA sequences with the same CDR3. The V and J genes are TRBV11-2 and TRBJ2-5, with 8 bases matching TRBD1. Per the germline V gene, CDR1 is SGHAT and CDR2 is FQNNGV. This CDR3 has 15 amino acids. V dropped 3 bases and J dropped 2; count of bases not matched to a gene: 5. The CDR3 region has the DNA TGTGCCAGCAGCTTTGCGACAGGGGCACAAGAGACCCAGTACTTC. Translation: CASSFATGAQETQYF.

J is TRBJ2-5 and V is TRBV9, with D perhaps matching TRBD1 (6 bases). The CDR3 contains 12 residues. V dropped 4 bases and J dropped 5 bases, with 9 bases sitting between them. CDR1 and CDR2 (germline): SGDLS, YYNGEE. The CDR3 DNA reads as TGTGCCAGCAGCTCGCAGGGGGAGACCCAGTACTTC. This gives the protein CASSSQGETQYF.

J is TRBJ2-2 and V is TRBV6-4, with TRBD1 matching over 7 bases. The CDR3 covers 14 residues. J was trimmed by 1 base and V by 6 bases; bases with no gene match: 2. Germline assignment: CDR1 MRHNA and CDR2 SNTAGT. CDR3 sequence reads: CASSRGMNTGELFF. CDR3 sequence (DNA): TGTGCCAGCAGCAGGGGGATGAACACCGGGGAGCTGTTTTTT.

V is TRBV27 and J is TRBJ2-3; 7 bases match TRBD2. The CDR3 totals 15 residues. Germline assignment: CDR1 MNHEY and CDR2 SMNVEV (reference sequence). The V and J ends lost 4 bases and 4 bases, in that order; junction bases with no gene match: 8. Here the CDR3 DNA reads TGTGCCAGCAGTTCAGTGGGAGGGCCGCCAGATACGCAGTATTTT. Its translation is CASSSVGGPPDTQYF.

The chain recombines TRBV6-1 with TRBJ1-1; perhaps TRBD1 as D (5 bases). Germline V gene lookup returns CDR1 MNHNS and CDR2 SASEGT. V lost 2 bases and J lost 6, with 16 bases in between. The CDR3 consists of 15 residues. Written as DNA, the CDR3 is TGTGCCAGCAGTGAATTCGTCAGGGCCATCTCTGAAGCTTTCTTT. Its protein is CASSEFVRAISEAFF.

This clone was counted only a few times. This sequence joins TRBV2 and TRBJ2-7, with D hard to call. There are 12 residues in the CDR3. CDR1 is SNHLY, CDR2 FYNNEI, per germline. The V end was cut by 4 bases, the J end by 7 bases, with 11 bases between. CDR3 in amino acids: CASSGDVIEQYF. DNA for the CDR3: TGTGCCAGCAGTGGTGATGTAATAGAGCAGTACTTC.

CDR3 in amino acids: CASSQDGNTEAFF. The CDR3 DNA reads TGCGCCAGCAGCCAAGATGGGAACACTGAAGCTTTCTTT. The chain joins TRBV4-1 to TRBJ1-1; D gene ambiguous. The CDR3 length is 13 residues. Germline V gene lookup returns CDR1 MGHRA and CDR2 YSYEKL. V gave up 0 bases and J gave up 1 base, with 3 bases separating them.

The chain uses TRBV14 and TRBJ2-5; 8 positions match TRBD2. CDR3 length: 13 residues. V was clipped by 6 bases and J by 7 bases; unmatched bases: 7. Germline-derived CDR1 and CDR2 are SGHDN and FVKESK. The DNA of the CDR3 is TGTGCCAGCAGGGGAGCGGGGGCCCGGACCCAGTACTTC. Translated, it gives CASRGAGARTQYF.

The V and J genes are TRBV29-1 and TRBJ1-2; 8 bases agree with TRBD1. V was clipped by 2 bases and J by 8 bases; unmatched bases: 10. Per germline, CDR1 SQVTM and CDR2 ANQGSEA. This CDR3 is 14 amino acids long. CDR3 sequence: CSVEKGQGAEGYTF. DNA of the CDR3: TGCAGCGTTGAAAAGGGTCAGGGGGCGGAGGGCTACACCTTC.

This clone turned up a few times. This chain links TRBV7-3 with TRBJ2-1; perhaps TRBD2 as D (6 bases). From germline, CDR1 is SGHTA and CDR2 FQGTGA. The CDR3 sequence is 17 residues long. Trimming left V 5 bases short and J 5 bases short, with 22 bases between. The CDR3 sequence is CASSAQPTSIGDNEQFF. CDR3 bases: TGTGCCAGCAGCGCCCAACCGACTAGTATCGGCGACAATGAGCAGTTCTTC.

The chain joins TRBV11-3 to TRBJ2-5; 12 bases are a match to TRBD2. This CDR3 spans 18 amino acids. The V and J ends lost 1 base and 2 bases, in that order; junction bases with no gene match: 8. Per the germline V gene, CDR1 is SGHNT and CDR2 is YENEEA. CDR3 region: CASSLGTSGIEGQETQYF. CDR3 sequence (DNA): TGTGCCAGCAGCTTAGGGACTAGCGGGATTGAGGGTCAAGAGACCCAGTACTTC.

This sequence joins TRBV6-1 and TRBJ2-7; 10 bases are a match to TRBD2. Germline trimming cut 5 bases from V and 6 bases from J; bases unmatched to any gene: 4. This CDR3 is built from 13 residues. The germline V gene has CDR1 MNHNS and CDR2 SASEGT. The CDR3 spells CASSNGLAVEQYF. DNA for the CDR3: TGTGCCAGCAGTAACGGACTAGCGGTCGAGCAGTACTTC.

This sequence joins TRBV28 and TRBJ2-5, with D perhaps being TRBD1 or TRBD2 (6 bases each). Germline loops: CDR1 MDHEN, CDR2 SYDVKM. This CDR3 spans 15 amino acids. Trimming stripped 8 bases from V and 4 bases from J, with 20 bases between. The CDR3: CASGPGWGAGETQYF. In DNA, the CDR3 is TGTGCCAGCGGACCAGGGTGGGGGGCCGGAGAGACCCAGTACTTC.

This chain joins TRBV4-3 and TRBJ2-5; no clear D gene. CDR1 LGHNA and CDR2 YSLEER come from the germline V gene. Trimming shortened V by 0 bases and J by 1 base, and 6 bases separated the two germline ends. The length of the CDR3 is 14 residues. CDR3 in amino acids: CASSQDITQETQYF. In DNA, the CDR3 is TGCGCCAGCAGCCAAGATATTACCCAAGAGACCCAGTACTTC.

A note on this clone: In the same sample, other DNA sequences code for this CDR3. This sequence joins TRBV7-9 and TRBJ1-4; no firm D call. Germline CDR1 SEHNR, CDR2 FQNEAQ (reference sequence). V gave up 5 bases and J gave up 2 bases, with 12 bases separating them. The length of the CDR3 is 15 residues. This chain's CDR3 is CASSPPTATNEKLFF. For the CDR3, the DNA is TGTGCCAGCAGCCCGCCAACAGCGACTAATGAAAAACTGTTTTTT.